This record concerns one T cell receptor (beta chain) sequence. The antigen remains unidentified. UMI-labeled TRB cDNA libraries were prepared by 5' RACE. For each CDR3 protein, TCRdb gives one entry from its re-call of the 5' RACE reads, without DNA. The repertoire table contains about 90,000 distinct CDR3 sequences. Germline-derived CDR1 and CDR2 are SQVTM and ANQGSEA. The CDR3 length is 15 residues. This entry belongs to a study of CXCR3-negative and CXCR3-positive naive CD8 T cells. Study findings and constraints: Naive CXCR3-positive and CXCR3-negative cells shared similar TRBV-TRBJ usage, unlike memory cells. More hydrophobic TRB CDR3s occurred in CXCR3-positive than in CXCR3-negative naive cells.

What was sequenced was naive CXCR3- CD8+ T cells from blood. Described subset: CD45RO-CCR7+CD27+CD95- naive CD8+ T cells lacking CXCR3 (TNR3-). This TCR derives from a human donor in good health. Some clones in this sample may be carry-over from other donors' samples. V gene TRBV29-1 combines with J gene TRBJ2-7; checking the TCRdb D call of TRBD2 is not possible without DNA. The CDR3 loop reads CSVDLPGGQAYEQYF.